This T cell receptor beta chain was sequenced during a study of cytomegalovirus exposure and HLA in healthy donors. The PCR contained 60 Vbeta and 13 Jbeta primers. Data came from immunoSEQ multiplex PCR; TCRdb stores just in-frame clones and leaves some out. Seen here are roughly 200,000 clones, 82% observed once, and the top ten hold 2.7%. Overall study findings and caveats: As a later analysis revealed, most CMV-associated TCR beta chains appeared HLA-restricted.

Trimming removed 8 bases from V and 8 bases from J, with 18 bases in between. This CDR3 contains 14 residues. Germline CDR1 reads SNHLY; CDR2 reads FYNNEI. In the case of this clone: Its antigen remains unknown.

This clonotype originated in a woman aged 40 to 55 in good health and CMV-seronegative. This rearrangement joins TRBV2 to TRBJ1-4; unclear D gene. The sequenced sample consisted of PBMCs. CDR3 loop: CASYHQHGREKLFF. CDR3 DNA sequence: TGTGCCAGCTACCACCAACACGGGAGGGAAAAACTGTTTTTT.